The text below deals with one T cell receptor beta chain. The data were obtained in a study of blood T cell repertoires in COVID-19. Study overall: COVID-19 samples collected from the United States, Italy and Spain covered acute and convalescent phases. PBMCs, B-cell-depleted T cells, or T cells were the source of the cDNA or gDNA that made up the material.

As handled by the study authors: Amplification from reference gene primers served as the basis for estimated nucleated cell counts. Profiling relied on immunoSEQ multiplex PCR, and the TCRdb table lists in-frame clones only, not all of them. D and trimming come from the DNA, and the V and J calls and clone size come from that table. The sample lists under 200,000 clones; roughly 86% were seen once. V was cut by 5 bases and J by 1 base, with 7 bases left in between. From germline, CDR1 is SEHNR and CDR2 FQNEAQ (reference sequence). CDR3 length equals 13 residues. V gene TRBV7-9 combines with J gene TRBJ2-3; D gene unclear. This TCR derives from a man between 65 and 85 years old with acute or convalescent COVID-19. The sample comprised peripheral blood. The CDR3 DNA reads TGTGCCAGCAGCAACAGAGGCACAGATACGCAGTATTTT. This translates into CASSNRGTDTQYF.